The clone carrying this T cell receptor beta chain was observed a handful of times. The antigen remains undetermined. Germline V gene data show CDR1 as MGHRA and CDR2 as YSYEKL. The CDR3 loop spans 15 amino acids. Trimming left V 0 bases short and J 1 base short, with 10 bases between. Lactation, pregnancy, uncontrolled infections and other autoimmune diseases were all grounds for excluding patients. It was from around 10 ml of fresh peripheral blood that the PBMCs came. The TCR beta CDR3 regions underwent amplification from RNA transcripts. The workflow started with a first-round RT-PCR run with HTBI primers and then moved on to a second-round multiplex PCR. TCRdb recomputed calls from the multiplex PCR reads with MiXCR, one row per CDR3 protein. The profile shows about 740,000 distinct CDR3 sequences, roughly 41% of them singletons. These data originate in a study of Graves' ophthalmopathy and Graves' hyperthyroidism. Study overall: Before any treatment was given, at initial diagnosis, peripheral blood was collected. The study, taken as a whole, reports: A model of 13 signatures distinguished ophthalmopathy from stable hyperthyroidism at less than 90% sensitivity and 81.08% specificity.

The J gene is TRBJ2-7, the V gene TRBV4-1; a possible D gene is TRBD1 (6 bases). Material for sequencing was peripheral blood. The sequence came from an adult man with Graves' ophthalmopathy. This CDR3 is CASSQDTDSSYEQYF. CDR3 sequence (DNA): TGCGCCAGCAGCCAAGATACGGACAGTTCCTACGAGCAGTACTTC.